What follows is one T cell receptor (beta chain) and its context. The data belong to a study of blood T cell repertoires in COVID-19. The repertoire was sequenced with immunoSEQ multiplex PCR; TCRdb's copy has only in-frame clones and lacks some. The sample holds roughly 95,000 clones, 80% to 85% seen once. Trimming stripped 3 bases from V and 1 base from J, with 6 bases between. Germline V gives CDR1 WSHSY, CDR2 SAAADI. This CDR3 has 13 amino acids. This clonotype was sampled from a man in his 60s with acute or convalescent COVID-19. The chain carries TRBV10-2 and TRBJ1-1; D unclear. The sample comprised peripheral blood. CDR3: CASSETPNTEAFF. The CDR3 region has the DNA TGCGCCAGCAGTGAAACTCCGAACACTGAAGCTTTCTTT.